One T cell receptor beta chain is described in this entry. The sample originates from a study of cytomegalovirus exposure and HLA in healthy donors. This CDR3 is 16 amino acids long. Trimming cost V 6 bases and J 6 bases, with 21 bases left between them. CDR1 and CDR2 from the germline V gene are KGHSH and LQKENI. The PCR contained 60 Vbeta and 13 Jbeta primers. Assay used: immunoSEQ multiplex PCR; TCRdb lists only in-frame clones, some missing. This table has 90,000 to 150,000 clones, nearly 65% appearing once. This TCR was recovered from a man aged 35-49 years in good health and CMV-seropositive. The rearrangement joins TRBV18 to TRBJ1-5, with D tentatively TRBD1 (6 bases). Sequencing input: PBMCs. CDR3 amino acids: CASSQAQPGAGQPQHF. The CDR3 bases are TGTGCCAGCTCCCAGGCGCAACCAGGGGCAGGTCAGCCCCAGCATTTT.